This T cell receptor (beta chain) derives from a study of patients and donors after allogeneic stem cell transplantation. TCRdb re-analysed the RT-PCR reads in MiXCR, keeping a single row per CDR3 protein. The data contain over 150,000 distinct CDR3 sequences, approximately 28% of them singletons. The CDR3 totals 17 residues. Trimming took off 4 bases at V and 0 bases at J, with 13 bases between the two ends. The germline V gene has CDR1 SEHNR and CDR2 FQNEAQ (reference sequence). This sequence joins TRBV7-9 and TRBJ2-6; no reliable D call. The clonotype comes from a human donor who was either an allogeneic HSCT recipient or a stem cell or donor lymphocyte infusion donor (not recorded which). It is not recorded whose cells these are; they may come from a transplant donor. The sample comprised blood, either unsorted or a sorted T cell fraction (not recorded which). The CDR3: CASSSQGRTSGANVLTF. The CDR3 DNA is TGTGCCAGCAGCTCCCAAGGACGGACCTCTGGGGCCAACGTCCTGACTTTC.